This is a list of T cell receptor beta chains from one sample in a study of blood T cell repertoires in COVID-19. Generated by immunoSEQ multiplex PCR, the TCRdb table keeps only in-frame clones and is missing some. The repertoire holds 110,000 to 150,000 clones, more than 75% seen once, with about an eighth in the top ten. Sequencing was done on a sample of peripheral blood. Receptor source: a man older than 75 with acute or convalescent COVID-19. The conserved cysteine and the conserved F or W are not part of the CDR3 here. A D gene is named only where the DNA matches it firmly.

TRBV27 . ASSTGLLNTEAF
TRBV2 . ASSEWRVAHNEQF
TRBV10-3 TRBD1 ATARQGDSNTEAF
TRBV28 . ASSSRVEKPQH
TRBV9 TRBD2 ASSVLAANEQF
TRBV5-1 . ASSPVGLQGSYEQY
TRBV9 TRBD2 ASSVAGGQETQY
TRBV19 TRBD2 ASSTGTRYNEQF
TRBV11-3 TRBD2 ASSLMTSGGHVNEQF
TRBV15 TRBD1 ATSRDPDREEAQPQH
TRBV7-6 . ASSLGTVSGNTIY
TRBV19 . ASSIRSRGSTDTQY
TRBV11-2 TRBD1 ASKFGQGDRETQY
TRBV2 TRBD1 ATRQGINYGYT
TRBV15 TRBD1 ATSRTGGNQPQH
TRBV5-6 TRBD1 ASSWGQGARETQY